These 16 T cell receptor beta chains were all obtained from the same sample, sequenced in a study of identical twins (dated by TCRdb to the mid-2010s). The library was produced with 5' RACE. Sequencing took place on an Illumina HiSeq 2000. Clones were called with MiXCR by TCRdb after fastp trimmed the public reads at Q25, and only in-frame beta chains were retained. Rows with one shared CDR3 protein collapse into an entry with the most common genes and DNA. The sample contains 500,000 to 700,000 distinct CDR3 sequences, just over 7% of them found a single time. About 1.5% of the sample is taken by the ten largest. The same data also went into a second study, on yellow fever vaccine responses in identical twins.

Sample: PBMCs. The receptor set was obtained from a young woman in good health.

V is TRBV28 and J is TRBJ1-5, with 7 bases fitting TRBD1. This CDR3 is built from 15 residues. The trim removed 8 bases at V and 7 bases at J, leaving 14 bases unmatched. Germline V gene sequence: CDR1 MDHEN, CDR2 SYDVKM. The CDR3 protein is CASVRYRGLGQPQHF. As DNA, the CDR3 is TGTGCCAGCGTACGTTACAGGGGTCTAGGACAGCCCCAGCATTTT.

The V gene is TRBV6-1, the J gene TRBJ1-2, with 7 bases lining up with TRBD1. V lost 5 bases to trimming and J lost 3 bases; unmatched junction nucleotides: 9. Germline assignment: CDR1 MNHNS and CDR2 SASEGT. The CDR3 loop spans 15 amino acids. CDR3 protein: CASSPHRQGHYGYTF. Here the CDR3 DNA reads TGTGCCAGCAGTCCCCACAGACAGGGCCACTATGGCTACACCTTC.

This clonotype was detected a few times. The chain links TRBV7-8 to TRBJ2-7; 9 bases agree with TRBD1. V trimming: 5 bases; J trimming: 3 bases; junction bases outside the gene matches: 14. The CDR3 sequence is 17 residues long. CDR1 SGHVS and CDR2 FQNEAQ come from the germline V gene. The CDR3 region is CASSPNPGTGLNYEQYF. As DNA, the CDR3 is TGTGCCAGCAGCCCGAACCCCGGGACAGGGTTAAACTACGAGCAGTACTTC.

The sample holds a few counts of this clonotype. In DNA form, the CDR3 reads TGCGCCAGCAGCTTAACAGGGGCGGTGGAGACCCAGTACTTC. Translating gives CASSLTGAVETQYF. V and J are TRBV5-1 and TRBJ2-5, with 7 bases aligning to TRBD1. CDR1 is SGHRS, CDR2 YFSETQ, per germline. CDR3 length: 14 residues. The V segment lost 2 bases and the J segment 5 bases; nucleotides outside the gene matches: 6.

This clonotype was seen a few times. J is TRBJ2-1 and V is TRBV20-1, with D possibly matching TRBD2 (5 bases). The germline V gene encodes CDR1 DFQATT and CDR2 SNEGSKA (reference sequence). This CDR3 comprises 16 residues. V was trimmed by 5 bases and J by 4 bases, leaving 21 bases between them. The CDR3 region is CSALANRRRGYNEQFF. As DNA, the CDR3 is TGCAGTGCTCTTGCCAACCGGCGGCGAGGGTACAATGAGCAGTTCTTC.

This clonotype was counted many times. The genes are TRBV5-1 and TRBJ2-3; D possibly matches TRBD1 or TRBD2 (5 bases each). There are 14 residues in the CDR3. Between the trimmed V and J ends, which lost 3 bases and 5 bases, there was a span of 13 bases. CDR1 is SGHRS and CDR2 is YFSETQ in the germline V gene. CDR3 in amino acids: CASSSGTLGDTQYF. The CDR3 bases are TGCGCCAGCAGCTCCGGGACCTTGGGAGATACGCAGTATTTT.

The rearrangement links TRBV2 to TRBJ2-1; D uncertain. This CDR3 comprises 11 residues. The germline V gene encodes CDR1 SNHLY and CDR2 FYNNEI. V was cut by 8 bases and J by 6 bases, with 8 bases left in between. CDR3 coding DNA: TGTGCCAGCGCCCCAGCCAATGAGCAGTTCTTC. It is translated as CASAPANEQFF.

The chain uses TRBV9 and TRBJ2-7; no clear D. Trimming took 0 bases from V and 5 from J, leaving 12 bases between them. Germline CDR1 is SGDLS and CDR2 is YYNGEE. The CDR3 totals 14 residues. The CDR3: CASSVGWSSDEQYF. CDR3 in DNA: TGTGCCAGCAGCGTAGGTTGGAGTTCCGACGAGCAGTACTTC.

The chain recombines TRBV6-1 with TRBJ2-3; D gene uncertain. Trimming pared 3 bases from V and 0 bases from J, leaving 16 bases between. Germline-derived CDR1 and CDR2 are MNHNS and SASEGT. The CDR3 sequence is 17 residues long. This CDR3 is CASSETPIPESTDTQYF. DNA of the CDR3: TGTGCCAGCAGTGAGACCCCAATTCCGGAAAGCACAGATACGCAGTATTTT.

The chain links TRBV4-1 to TRBJ2-5, with D possibly being TRBD2 (5 bases). Between the trimmed V and J ends, which lost 1 base and 5 bases, there was a span of 11 bases. Germline CDR1 reads MGHRA; CDR2 reads YSYEKL. CDR3 length: 14 amino acids. CDR3 nucleotide sequence: TGCGCCAGCAGCCAAGCGCCTAGCCACGAGACCCAGTACTTC. Translating it yields CASSQAPSHETQYF.

The rearrangement uses TRBV7-8 and TRBJ1-1; D is ambiguous. CDR1 is SGHVS, CDR2 FQNEAQ, per germline. The CDR3 consists of 14 residues. V dropped 3 bases and J dropped 0 bases, with 8 bases sitting between them. As DNA, the CDR3 is TGTGCCAGCAGCTTCTGGACCATGAACACTGAAGCTTTCTTT. Protein product: CASSFWTMNTEAFF.

This clonotype was seen a few times. J is TRBJ1-4 and V is TRBV5-1; 8 positions agree with TRBD1. Germline V lookup: CDR1 SGHRS, CDR2 YFSETQ. V lost 4 bases to trimming and J lost 7 bases; unmatched junction nucleotides: 9. The CDR3 sequence is 15 residues long. The CDR3 DNA sequence: TGCGCCAGCAGCCTGGGGCAGGGGGCGATTGAAAAACTGTTTTTT. Its translation: CASSLGQGAIEKLFF.

The chain couples TRBV6-2 or TRBV6-3 to TRBJ2-7; D unclear. From germline, CDR1 is MNHEY and CDR2 SVGEGT. The length of the CDR3 is 14 residues. V dropped 6 bases and J dropped 4 bases, with 16 bases sitting between them. CDR3 sequence reads: CASRKDRLFYEQYF. The DNA of the CDR3 is TGTGCCAGCAGGAAGGACCGGCTCTTTTACGAGCAGTACTTC.

This clonotype was observed a handful of times. The chain joins TRBV2 to TRBJ2-1; 10 positions match TRBD2. Germline CDR1 SNHLY, CDR2 FYNNEI. V lost 6 bases and J lost 6; bases outside the gene matches: 11. The CDR3 sequence is 16 residues long. CDR3: CASSKKLAGGLNEQFF. The CDR3 DNA sequence: TGTGCCAGCAGCAAGAAGTTAGCGGGGGGCCTCAATGAGCAGTTCTTC.

A few counts support this clonotype. The chain combines TRBV4-1 with TRBJ2-7; 12 nucleotides line up with TRBD2. Per germline, CDR1 MGHRA and CDR2 YSYEKL. The ends lost 0 bases at V and 6 bases at J; junction bases unmatched: 6. The CDR3 length is 16 residues. CDR3 coding DNA: TGCGCCAGCAGCCAAGAATTTGGACTAGCGGGGCGCGAGCAGTACTTC. This gives the protein CASSQEFGLAGREQYF.

The V call is TRBV5-5, the J call TRBJ2-7; D is tentatively TRBD1 or TRBD2 (6 bases each). Trimming left V 4 bases short and J 3 bases short, with 11 bases between. The CDR3 has 13 amino acids. CDR1 SGHKS and CDR2 YYEKEE come from the germline V gene (reference sequence). CDR3: CASSLRGRYEQYV. Written as DNA, the CDR3 is TGTGCCAGCAGCCTTCGGGGGCGCTACGAGCAGTACGTC.